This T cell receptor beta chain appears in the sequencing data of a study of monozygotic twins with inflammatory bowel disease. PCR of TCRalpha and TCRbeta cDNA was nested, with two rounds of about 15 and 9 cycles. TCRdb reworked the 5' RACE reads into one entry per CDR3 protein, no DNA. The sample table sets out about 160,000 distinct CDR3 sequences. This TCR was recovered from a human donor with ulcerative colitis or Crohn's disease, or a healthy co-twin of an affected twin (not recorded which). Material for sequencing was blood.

The CDR3 here is CASSVDSYNEQFF. The rearrangement links TRBV7-9 to TRBJ2-1. This CDR3 region has 13 residues. The germline CDR1 and CDR2 sequences are SEHNR and FQNEAQ (reference sequence).